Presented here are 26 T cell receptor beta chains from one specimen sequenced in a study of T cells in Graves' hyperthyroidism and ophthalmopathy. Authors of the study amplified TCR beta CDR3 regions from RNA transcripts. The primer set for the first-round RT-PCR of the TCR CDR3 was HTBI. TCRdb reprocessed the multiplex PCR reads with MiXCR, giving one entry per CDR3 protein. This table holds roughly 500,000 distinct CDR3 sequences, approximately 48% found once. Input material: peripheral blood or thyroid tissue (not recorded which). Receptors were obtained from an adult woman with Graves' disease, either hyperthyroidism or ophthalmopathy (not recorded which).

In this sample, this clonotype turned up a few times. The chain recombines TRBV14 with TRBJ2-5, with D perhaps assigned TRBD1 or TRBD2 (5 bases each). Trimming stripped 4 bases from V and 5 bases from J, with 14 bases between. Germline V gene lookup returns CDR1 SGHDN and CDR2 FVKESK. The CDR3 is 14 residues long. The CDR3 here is CASSPQGPGETQYF. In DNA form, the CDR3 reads TGTGCCAGCAGCCCTCAGGGCCCGGGGGAGACCCAGTACTTC.

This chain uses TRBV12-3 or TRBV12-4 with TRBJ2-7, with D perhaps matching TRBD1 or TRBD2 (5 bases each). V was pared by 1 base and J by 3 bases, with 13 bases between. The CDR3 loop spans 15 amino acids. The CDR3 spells CASSLGQGAFYEQYF. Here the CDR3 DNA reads TGTGCCAGCAGTTTAGGGCAGGGAGCCTTCTACGAGCAGTACTTC.

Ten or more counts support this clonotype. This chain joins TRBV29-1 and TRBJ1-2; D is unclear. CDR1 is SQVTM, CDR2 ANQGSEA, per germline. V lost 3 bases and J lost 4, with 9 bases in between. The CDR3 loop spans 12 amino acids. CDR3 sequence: CSVEGSLYGYTF. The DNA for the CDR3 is TGCAGCGTTGAGGGGTCTCTCTATGGCTACACCTTC.

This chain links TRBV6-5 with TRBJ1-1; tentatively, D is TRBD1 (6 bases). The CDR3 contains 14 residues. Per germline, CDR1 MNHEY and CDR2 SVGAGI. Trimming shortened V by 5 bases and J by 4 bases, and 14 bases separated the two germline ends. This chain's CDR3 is CASSDETGITEAFF. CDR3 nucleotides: TGTGCCAGCAGTGACGAAACAGGGATCACTGAAGCTTTCTTT.

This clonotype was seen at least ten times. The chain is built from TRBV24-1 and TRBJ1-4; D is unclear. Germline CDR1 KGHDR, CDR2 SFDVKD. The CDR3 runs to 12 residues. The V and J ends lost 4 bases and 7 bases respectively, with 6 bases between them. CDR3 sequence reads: CATSDSGEKLFF. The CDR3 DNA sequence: TGTGCCACCAGTGACTCGGGTGAAAAACTGTTTTTT.

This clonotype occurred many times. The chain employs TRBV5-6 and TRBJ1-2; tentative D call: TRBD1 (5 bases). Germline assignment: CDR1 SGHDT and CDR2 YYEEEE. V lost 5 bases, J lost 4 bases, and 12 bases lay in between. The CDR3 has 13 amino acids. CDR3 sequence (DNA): TGTGCCAGCAGTTTGACAGAGGGCTATGGCTACACCTTC. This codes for CASSLTEGYGYTF.

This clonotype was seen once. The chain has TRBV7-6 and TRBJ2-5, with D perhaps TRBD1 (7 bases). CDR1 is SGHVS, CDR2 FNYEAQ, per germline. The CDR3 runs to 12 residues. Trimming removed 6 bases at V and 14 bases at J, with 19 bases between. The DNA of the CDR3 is TGTGCCAGCAGGAACTGGCGGGACAGTCCTTACTTC. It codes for CASRNWRDSPYF.

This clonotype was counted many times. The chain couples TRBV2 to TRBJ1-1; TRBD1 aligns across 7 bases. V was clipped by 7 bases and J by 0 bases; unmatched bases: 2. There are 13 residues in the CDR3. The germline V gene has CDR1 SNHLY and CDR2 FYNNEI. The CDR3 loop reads CASKGQMNTEAFF. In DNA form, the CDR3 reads TGTGCCAGCAAGGGACAGATGAACACTGAAGCTTTCTTT.

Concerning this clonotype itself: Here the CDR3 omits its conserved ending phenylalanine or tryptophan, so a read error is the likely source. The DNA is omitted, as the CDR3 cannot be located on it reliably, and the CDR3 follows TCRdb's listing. The CDR3 here is CAVGLAGGH. The chain is built from TRBV10-3 and TRBJ1-3. CDR1 ENHRY and CDR2 SYGVKD come from the germline V gene. The CDR3 spans 9 residues, counting both ends.

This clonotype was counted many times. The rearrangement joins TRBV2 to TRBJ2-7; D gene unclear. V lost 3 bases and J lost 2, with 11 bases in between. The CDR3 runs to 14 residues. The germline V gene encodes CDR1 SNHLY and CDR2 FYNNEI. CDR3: CASSDGRFPYEQYF. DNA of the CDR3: TGTGCCAGCAGTGACGGCAGGTTCCCCTACGAGCAGTACTTC.

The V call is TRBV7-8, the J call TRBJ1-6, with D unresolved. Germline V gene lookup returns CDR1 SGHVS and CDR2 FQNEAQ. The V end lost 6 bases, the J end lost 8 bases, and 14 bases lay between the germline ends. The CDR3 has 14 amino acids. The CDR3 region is CASRPANRDSPLHF. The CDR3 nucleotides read TGTGCCAGCAGACCCGCTAATCGGGATTCACCCCTCCACTTT.

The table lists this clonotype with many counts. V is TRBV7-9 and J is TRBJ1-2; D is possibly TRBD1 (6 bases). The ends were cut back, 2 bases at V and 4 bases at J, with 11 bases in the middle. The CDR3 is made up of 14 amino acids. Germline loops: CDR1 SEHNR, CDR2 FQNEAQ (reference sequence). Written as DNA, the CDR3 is TGTGCCAGCAGCTTATTACAGGGAATCTATGGCTACACCTTC. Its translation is CASSLLQGIYGYTF.

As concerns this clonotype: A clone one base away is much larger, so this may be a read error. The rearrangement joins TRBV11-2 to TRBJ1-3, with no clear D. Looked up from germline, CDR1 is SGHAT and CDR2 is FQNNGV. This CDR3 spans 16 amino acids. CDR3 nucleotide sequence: TGTGCCAGCAGCTTGAGGCCTACCGACCTAGGAAACGCCATATATTTT. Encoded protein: CASSLRPTDLGNAIYF. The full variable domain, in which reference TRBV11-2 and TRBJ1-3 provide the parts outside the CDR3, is EAGVAQSPRYKIIEKRQSVAFWCNPISGHATLYWYQQILGQGPKLLIQFQNNGVVDDSQLPKDRFSAERLKGVDSTLKIQPAKLEDSAVYLCASSLRPTDLGNAIYFGEGSWLTVV.

In DNA, the CDR3 is TGTGCCAGCAGTTTAGGGCAGGTTTCAGCTGAAGCTTTCTTT. It codes for CASSLGQVSAEAFF. This rearrangement joins TRBV12-3 or TRBV12-4 to TRBJ1-1; D not certain. Trimming left V 1 base short and J 6 bases short, with 12 bases between. CDR3 length: 14 amino acids.

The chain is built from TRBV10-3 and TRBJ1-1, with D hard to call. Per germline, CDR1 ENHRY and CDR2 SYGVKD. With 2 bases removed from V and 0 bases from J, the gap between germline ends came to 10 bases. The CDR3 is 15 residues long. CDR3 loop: CAISEAAGMNTEAFF. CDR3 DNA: TGTGCCATCAGTGAGGCGGCAGGCATGAACACTGAAGCTTTCTTT.

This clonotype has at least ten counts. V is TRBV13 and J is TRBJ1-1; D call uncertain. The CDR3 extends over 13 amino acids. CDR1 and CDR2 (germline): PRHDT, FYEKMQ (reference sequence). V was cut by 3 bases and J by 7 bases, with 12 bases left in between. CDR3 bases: TGTGCCAGCAGCTTTTCCTACGGGGTTGAAGCTTTCTTT. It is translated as CASSFSYGVEAFF.

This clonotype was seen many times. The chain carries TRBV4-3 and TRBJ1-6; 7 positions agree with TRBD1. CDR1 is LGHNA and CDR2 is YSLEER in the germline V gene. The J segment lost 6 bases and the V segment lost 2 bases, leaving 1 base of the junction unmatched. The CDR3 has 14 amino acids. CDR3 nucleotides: TGCGCCAGCAGCCAATCAGGGGGTAATTCACCCCTCCACTTT. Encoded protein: CASSQSGGNSPLHF.

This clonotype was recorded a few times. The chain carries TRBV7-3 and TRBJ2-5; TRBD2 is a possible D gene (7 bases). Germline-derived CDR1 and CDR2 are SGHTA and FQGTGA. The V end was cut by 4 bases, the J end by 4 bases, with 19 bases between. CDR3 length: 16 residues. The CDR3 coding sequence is TGTGCCAGCAGCTCCGCTGGGGGGGCCAGCCGAGAGACCCAGTACTTC. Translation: CASSSAGGASRETQYF.

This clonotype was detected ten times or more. The CDR3 sequence: CAISESGSWGTLDQPQHF. Here the CDR3 DNA reads TGTGCCATCAGTGAGTCGGGGTCCTGGGGAACCTTAGATCAGCCCCAGCATTTT. This chain joins TRBV10-3 and TRBJ1-5; D ambiguous. Germline lookup yields CDR1 ENHRY and CDR2 SYGVKD. The CDR3 consists of 18 residues. V lost 0 bases, J lost 5 bases, and 20 bases lay in between.

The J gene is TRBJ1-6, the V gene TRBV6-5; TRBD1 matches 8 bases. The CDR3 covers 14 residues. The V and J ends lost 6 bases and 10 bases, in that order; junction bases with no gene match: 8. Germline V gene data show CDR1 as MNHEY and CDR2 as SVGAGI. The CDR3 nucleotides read TGTGCCAGCAGAAGGGAGCAGGGGGCCTCACCCCTCCACTTT. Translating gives CASRREQGASPLHF.

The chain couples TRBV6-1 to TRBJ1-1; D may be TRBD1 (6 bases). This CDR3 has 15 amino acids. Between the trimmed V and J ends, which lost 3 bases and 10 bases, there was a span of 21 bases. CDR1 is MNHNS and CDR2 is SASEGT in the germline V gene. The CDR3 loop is CASSDRSGVPSGAFF. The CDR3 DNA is TGTGCCAGCAGTGATCGGTCAGGGGTCCCCTCTGGAGCTTTCTTT.

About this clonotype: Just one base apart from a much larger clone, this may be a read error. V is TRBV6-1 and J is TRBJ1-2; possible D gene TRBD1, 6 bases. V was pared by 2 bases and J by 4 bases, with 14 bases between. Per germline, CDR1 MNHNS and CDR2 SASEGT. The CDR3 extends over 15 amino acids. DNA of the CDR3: TGTGCCAGCAGTGAAACATACAGGGCCGGCTATGGCTACACCTTC. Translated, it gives CASSETYRAGYGYTF.

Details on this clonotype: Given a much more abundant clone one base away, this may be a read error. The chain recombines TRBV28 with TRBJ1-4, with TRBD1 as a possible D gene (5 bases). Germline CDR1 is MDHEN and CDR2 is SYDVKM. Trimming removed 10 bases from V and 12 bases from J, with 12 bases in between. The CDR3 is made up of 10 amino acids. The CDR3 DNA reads TGTGCCACCTCGGGCAGGGAACTGTTTTTT. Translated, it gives CATSGRELFF.

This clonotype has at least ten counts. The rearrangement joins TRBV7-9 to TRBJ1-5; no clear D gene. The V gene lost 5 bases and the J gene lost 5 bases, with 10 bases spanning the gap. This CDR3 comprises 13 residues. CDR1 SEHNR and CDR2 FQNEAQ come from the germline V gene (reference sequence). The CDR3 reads CASSPDPDQPQHF. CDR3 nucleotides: TGTGCCAGCAGCCCGGACCCCGATCAGCCCCAGCATTTT.

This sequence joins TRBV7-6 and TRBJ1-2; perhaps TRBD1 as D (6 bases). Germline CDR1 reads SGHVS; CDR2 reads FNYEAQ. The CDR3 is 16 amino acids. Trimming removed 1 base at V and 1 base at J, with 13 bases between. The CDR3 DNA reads TGTGCCAGCAGCTTAGAGGGGGTCCGCTATAACTATGGCTACACCTTC. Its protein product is CASSLEGVRYNYGYTF.

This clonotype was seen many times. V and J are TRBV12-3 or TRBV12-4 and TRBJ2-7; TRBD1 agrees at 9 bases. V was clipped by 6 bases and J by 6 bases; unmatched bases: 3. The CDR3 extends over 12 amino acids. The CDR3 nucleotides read TGTGCCAGCAGACCGACAGGGGGCGAGCAGTACTTC. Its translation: CASRPTGGEQYF.